A selection of T cell receptor beta chains follows, all from one sample in a study of radiotherapy plus CTLA-4 blockade in lung cancer. The method was immunoSEQ multiplex PCR; TCRdb's version includes in-frame clones alone and lacks a portion of them. The sample lists 90,000 to 100,000 clones, about four fifths occurring once. This material consisted of peripheral blood, taken from a patient treated with radiotherapy plus ipilimumab. The receptors shown here come from a human donor with non-small cell lung cancer who had a partial response to radiotherapy plus ipilimumab. Some clones in this sample may be carry-over from other donors' samples. Each CDR3 is given with its conserved first and last residue. D genes are given only for firm matches. Expanded clones get a size class; other rows say once, few or many, or leave the size out.

cdr3_aa | cdr3_nt | d_call | j_call | v_call | cdr3_length | clone_size
CASSLDRQGTSSGANVLTF | TGTGCCAGCAGCTTGGACCGTCAGGGGACGAGCTCTGGGGCCAACGTCCTGACTTTC | - | TRBJ2-6 | TRBV5-4 | 19 | -
CASSERTGGFSEQYF | TGTGCCAGCAGCGAACGGACAGGGGGATTCTCCGAGCAGTACTTC | TRBD1 | TRBJ2-7 | TRBV11-2 | 15 | -
CASSIRPPGLAGVGSGTGELFF | TGTGCCAGTAGTATCCGACCACCGGGACTAGCGGGAGTCGGGTCGGGTACCGGGGAGCTGTTTTTT | TRBD2 | TRBJ2-2 | TRBV19 | 22 | -
CASRYGGAGANVLTF | TGTGCCAGCAGATATGGGGGGGCTGGGGCCAACGTCCTGACTTTC | TRBD2 | TRBJ2-6 | TRBV11-1 | 15 | -
CASSPQADNNSPLHF | TGTGCCAGCTCACCTCAGGCAGATAATAATTCACCCCTCCACTTT | - | TRBJ1-6 | TRBV18 | 15 | once
CASRAPGGGNQPQHF | TGTGCCAGCAGAGCCCCGGGGGGCGGCAATCAGCCCCAGCATTTT | - | TRBJ1-5 | TRBV6-5 | 15 | -
CASSSSGTGSYGYTF | TGTGCCAGCAGCTCATCCGGGACAGGTTCCTATGGCTACACCTTC | TRBD1 | TRBJ1-2 | TRBV7-2 | 15 | -
CASKKGQDNQPQHF | TGTGCCAGTAAAAAAGGACAGGATAATCAGCCCCAGCATTTT | TRBD1 | TRBJ1-5 | TRBV19 | 14 | few
CASSELQGQISYNEQFF | TGTGCCAGCAGTGAGCTACAGGGCCAGATCTCCTACAATGAGCAGTTCTTC | - | TRBJ2-1 | TRBV2 | 17 | -
CASKEAGRTGELFF | TGCGCCAGCAAAGAGGCGGGCCGGACCGGGGAGCTGTTTTTT | - | TRBJ2-2 | TRBV10-2 | 14 | -
CAIGAGQGNQPQHF | TGTGCCATCGGTGCCGGACAGGGGAATCAGCCCCAGCATTTT | TRBD1 | TRBJ1-5 | TRBV10-3 | 14 | -
CAISAGQEVGNYGYTF | TGTGCCATCAGTGCCGGACAGGAGGTGGGAAACTATGGCTACACCTTC | TRBD1 | TRBJ1-2 | TRBV10-3 | 16 | few
CASSLLAGNNEQFF | TGTGCCAGCAGCTTACTAGCGGGAAACAATGAGCAGTTCTTC | TRBD2 | TRBJ2-1 | TRBV7-8 | 14 | -
CASSLGAAGWYNEQFF | TGTGCCAGCAGTTTGGGGGCGGCCGGATGGTACAATGAGCAGTTCTTC | - | TRBJ2-1 | TRBV28 | 16 | -
CASMSSHQETQYF | TGTGCCAGCATGAGTAGTCATCAAGAGACCCAGTACTTC | - | TRBJ2-5 | TRBV7-2 | 13 | -
CASQEGQRLYEQYF | TGTGCCAGCCAGGAGGGACAGCGTCTCTACGAGCAGTACTTC | - | TRBJ2-7 | TRBV7-8 | 14 | few
CASSRNRGSTNEKLFF | TGTGCCAGCTCCCGCAATAGGGGGTCAACTAATGAAAAACTGTTTTTT | - | TRBJ1-4 | TRBV18 | 16 | once
CASSYSSGGALAEAFF | TGTGCCAGCAGTTACTCCTCAGGGGGCGCATTGGCTGAAGCTTTCTTT | TRBD1 | TRBJ1-1 | TRBV6-5 | 16 | once
CASQAGGPVEQYF | TGTGCCAGCCAAGCGGGAGGGCCAGTCGAGCAGTACTTC | TRBD2 | TRBJ2-7 | TRBV6-4 | 13 | few
CASSYYAGPNPGWQFF | TGTGCCAGCAGTTACTACGCCGGGCCAAATCCAGGGTGGCAGTTCTTC | - | TRBJ2-1 | TRBV6-9 | 16 | few
CASSLGTAFYEQYF | TGTGCCAGCAGTCTCGGGACAGCTTTTTATGAGCAGTACTTC | TRBD1 | TRBJ2-7 | TRBV25-1 | 14 | -
CASRREYDTGELFF | TGTGCCAGCAGGCGGGAGTATGACACCGGGGAGCTGTTTTTT | TRBD2 | TRBJ2-2 | TRBV2 | 14 | -
CASSEGLATDTQYF | TGCGCCAGCAGCGAGGGGCTAGCAACAGATACGCAGTATTTT | - | TRBJ2-3 | TRBV10-1 | 14 | -
CASSLPGIIPGANVLTF | TGTGCCAGCAGCTTACCCGGTATTATTCCTGGGGCCAACGTCCTGACTTTC | - | TRBJ2-6 | TRBV13 | 17 | -
CASSYGGAPKGEQYF | TGTGCCAGCAGTTACGGGGGGGCCCCTAAGGGCGAGCAGTACTTC | - | TRBJ2-7 | TRBV6-5 | 15 | -
CASRAEGADTQYF | TGTGCCAGCAGAGCAGAGGGTGCGGATACGCAGTATTTT | - | TRBJ2-3 | TRBV7-9 | 13 | few
CASSFRTSVTDTQYF | TGTGCCAGCAGCTTCAGGACTAGCGTCACAGATACGCAGTATTTT | TRBD2 | TRBJ2-3 | TRBV5-4 | 15 | -